This T cell receptor (beta chain) came from a study of shared clonotypes between healthy human individuals. About the study: Each donor had three CD4 naive, three CD4 memory, two CD8 naive and one CD8 memory plate. Study-wide results and caveats: A generally larger estimated richness was seen in naive subsets than in memory subsets.

Only a few counts were recorded for this clone. Its antigen is not known. Other DNA sequences within the sample encode an identical CDR3. From CD4+ cells came CD45RA+ naive and CD45RA-negative memory subsets. Germline assignment: CDR1 SGHNT and CDR2 YYREEE (reference sequence). The CDR3 has 13 amino acids. Trimming took off 2 bases at V and 4 bases at J, with 7 bases between the two ends. Method: immunoSEQ multiplex PCR; TCRdb's copy keeps in-frame clones and lacks some. Of about 2.3 million clones listed, around 93% are singletons. The receptor was isolated from a man between 18 and 29 years old in good health. Some clones in this sample may be carry-over from other donors' samples. The rearrangement links TRBV5-4 to TRBJ1-5, with D unclear. The sequencing input was naive CD4+ T cells from PBMCs. Regarding subset: CD45RA+ positively selected. Here the CDR3 DNA reads TGTGCCAGCAGCTTAGGACCTAATCAGCCCCAGCATTTT. Protein sequence: CASSLGPNQPQHF.